This T cell receptor (beta chain) came from a study of PD-1 blockade in classical Hodgkin lymphoma. Each patient relapsed following autologous stem cell transplantation, and prior brentuximab vedotin exposure differed. TCRdb keeps only in-frame clones here, not all; method: immunoSEQ multiplex PCR. Of 20,000 to 25,000 clones in the sample, 80% are singletons; the top ten hold about a sixth. Sequences were derived from peripheral blood mononuclear cells (PBMCs), sampled before the second cycle of nivolumab. The receptor was isolated from a human donor with classical Hodgkin lymphoma.

In DNA, the CDR3 is TGTGCCAGCAGTGAAACAGGCCTCGGTGAGCAGTTCTTC. This sequence encodes CASSETGLGEQFF. The J gene is TRBJ2-1, the V gene TRBV28; perhaps TRBD1 as D (5 bases). CDR1 is MDHEN, CDR2 SYDVKM, per germline. The CDR3 contains 13 residues. The V end lost 5 bases, the J end lost 9 bases, and 14 bases lay between the germline ends.